This T cell receptor (beta chain) was retrieved from a study of blood T cell repertoires in COVID-19. Sequencing used immunoSEQ multiplex PCR; TCRdb keeps in-frame clones, though not all of them. The sample holds roughly 20,000 clones, 91% seen once. Trimming took 1 base from V and 6 from J, leaving 7 bases between them. The CDR3 has 12 residues. CDR1 and CDR2 (germline): SGHVS, FQNEAQ. The sequencing sample was made of peripheral blood. The sequence was collected from a man aged 65 to 85 with active COVID-19. The chain uses TRBV7-8 and TRBJ2-7; possible D gene TRBD1, 5 bases. CDR3 region: CASSLGGTEQYF. Here the CDR3 DNA reads TGTGCCAGCAGCTTAGGGGGCACCGAGCAGTACTTC. Based on the CDR3 plus reference TRBV7-8 and TRBJ2-7, the full variable domain is GAGVSQSPRYKVAKRGQDVALRCDPISGHVSLFWYQQALGQGPEFLTYFQNEAQLDKSGLPSDRFFAERPEGSVSTLKIQRTQQEDSAVYLCASSLGGTEQYFGPGTRLTVT.